The 26 T cell receptor beta chains below all came from one sample that was sequenced in a study of identical twins. TCRdb used MiXCR to reprocess the 5' RACE reads, holding one entry per CDR3 protein. Counted here are 120,000 to 150,000 distinct CDR3 sequences, under 4.5% occurring once; the ten biggest clones make up around 8%. The sequenced material came from memory T cells sorted from blood. These TCRs come from a man between 18 and 29 years old in good health.

This clonotype was seen at least ten times. V usage is TRBV7-2 and J usage is TRBJ1-2; possible D gene TRBD1, 5 bases. This CDR3 contains 16 residues. Germline V gives CDR1 SGHTA, CDR2 FQGNSA. V lost 1 base and J lost 4, with 16 bases in between. The CDR3 nucleotides are TGTGCCAGCAGCTTAGAGGGGAGGGGAACGGGCTATGGCTACACCTTC. Protein sequence: CASSLEGRGTGYGYTF.

This clonotype occurred a few times. This chain connects TRBV28 to TRBJ2-5; no firm D call. With 3 bases removed from V and 5 bases from J, the gap between germline ends came to 13 bases. The V gene's germline CDR1 is MDHEN and CDR2 SYDVKM. This CDR3 is built from 14 residues. In DNA, the CDR3 is TGTGCCAGCAGTTTGCCCAGCCGATTGGAGACCCAGTACTTC. Translating gives CASSLPSRLETQYF.

This clonotype has ten or more counts. One junction end disagrees with the germline gene, perhaps due to a read error. The chain couples TRBV3-1 to TRBJ2-7, with TRBD2 matching 10 bases. Germline V lookup: CDR1 LGHDT, CDR2 YNNKEL (reference sequence). There are 15 residues in the CDR3. CDR3 amino acids: CASSQPGLASYEQDF. Written as DNA, the CDR3 is TGTGCCAGCAGCCAACCGGGACTAGCGAGCTACGAGCAGGACTTC.

This clonotype was seen ten or more times. The CDR3 is CASSVAGDTGELFF. The CDR3 DNA is TGTGCCAGCAGTGTAGCGGGAGACACCGGGGAGCTGTTTTTT. The J gene is TRBJ2-2, the V gene TRBV6-4; 9 nucleotides match TRBD2. With V trimmed by 4 bases and J by 3 bases, 0 bases remained unmatched. There are 14 residues in the CDR3. The germline V gene has CDR1 MRHNA and CDR2 SNTAGT.

This clonotype occurred many times. The chain joins TRBV20-1 to TRBJ1-3; no firm D call. The V end was cut by 6 bases, the J end by 1 base, with 10 bases between. Germline V CDR1 and CDR2: DFQATT, SNEGSKA (reference sequence). The CDR3 is made up of 13 amino acids. Here the CDR3 reads CSAGRGSGNTIYF. For the CDR3, the DNA is TGCAGTGCCGGGCGGGGTTCTGGAAACACCATATATTTT.

This clonotype was counted a few times. The chain has TRBV5-4 and TRBJ2-3; TRBD1 agrees at 7 bases. This CDR3 has 15 amino acids. Germline V gene lookup returns CDR1 SGHNT and CDR2 YYREEE (reference sequence). V gave up 4 bases and J gave up 0 bases; unmatched junction bases: 5. This chain's CDR3 is CASSKTGVSTDTQYF. The CDR3 region has the DNA TGTGCCAGCAGCAAAACAGGGGTTAGCACAGATACGCAGTATTTT.

This clonotype was detected many times. The chain combines TRBV20-1 with TRBJ1-1, with D possibly being TRBD1 (6 bases). The germline V and J ends were trimmed by 0 bases and 2 bases, with 16 bases remaining between them. CDR1 is DFQATT, CDR2 SNEGSKA, per germline (reference sequence). The CDR3 consists of 16 residues. The CDR3 DNA reads TGCAGTGCTAGAGATGGTCGGGGGCGAGGTAACACTGAAGCTTTCTTT. Its translation is CSARDGRGRGNTEAFF.

This clonotype appeared many times. This chain links TRBV4-3 with TRBJ2-6, with TRBD1 matching 11 bases. Trimming at V came to 3 bases and at J to 0 bases, leaving 1 base not matched to a gene. The CDR3 is 17 residues long. From germline, CDR1 is LGHNA and CDR2 YSLEER. The CDR3 DNA reads TGCGCCAGCAGCCAGGGGACAGGGGGCTCTGGGGCCAACGTCCTGACTTTC. Translated, it gives CASSQGTGGSGANVLTF.

This clonotype was detected ten times or more. The gene calls are TRBV4-1 and TRBJ1-5; 10 bases are shared with TRBD1. The CDR3 length is 16 residues. From germline, CDR1 is MGHRA and CDR2 YSYEKL. The V and J ends lost 4 bases and 2 bases, in that order; junction bases with no gene match: 5. The CDR3 protein is CASSRQGAMGNQPQHF. The CDR3 nucleotides are TGCGCCAGCAGCCGACAGGGGGCGATGGGCAATCAGCCCCAGCATTTT.

This clonotype was counted many times. This chain connects TRBV28 to TRBJ2-7; D remains ambiguous. This CDR3 contains 13 residues. Germline CDR1 MDHEN, CDR2 SYDVKM. V was pared by 3 bases and J by 2 bases, with 8 bases between. CDR3 sequence reads: CASSLGYTYEQYF. CDR3 nucleotide sequence: TGTGCCAGCAGTTTGGGGTATACCTACGAGCAGTACTTC.

Ten or more counts support this clonotype. The chain carries TRBV7-2 and TRBJ2-4; 7 nucleotides agree with TRBD2. The CDR3 totals 15 residues. The junction had 6 bases not matched to a gene; V was cut back by 1 base and J by 6 bases. Germline CDR1 reads SGHTA; CDR2 reads FQGNSA. CDR3 sequence reads: CASSLGAGMINIQYF. In DNA form, the CDR3 reads TGTGCCAGCAGCTTAGGAGCGGGAATGATAAACATTCAGTACTTC.

Ten or more counts support this clonotype. The chain employs TRBV11-2 and TRBJ2-7, with 11 bases fitting TRBD2. Germline V CDR1 and CDR2: SGHAT, FQNNGV. V trimming: 2 bases; J trimming: 2 bases; junction bases outside the gene matches: 2. The CDR3 contains 15 residues. CDR3 in amino acids: CASSLTSGRAYEQYF. CDR3 nucleotides: TGTGCCAGCAGCTTAACTAGCGGGAGAGCCTACGAGCAGTACTTC.

The table lists this clonotype with many counts. V gene TRBV29-1 combines with J gene TRBJ2-1; no clear D. CDR1 is SQVTM, CDR2 ANQGSEA, per germline. The CDR3 runs 16 residues. The ends were cut back, 1 base at V and 0 bases at J, with 13 bases in the middle. The CDR3 DNA follows: TGCAGCGTTGAAGGGCCGAGCCTTAGCTCCTACAATGAGCAGTTCTTC. It translates to CSVEGPSLSSYNEQFF.

This clonotype has ten or more counts. The V call is TRBV9, the J call TRBJ2-3; D may match TRBD1 or TRBD2 (7 bases each). V shed 3 bases and J shed 6 bases, with 14 bases lying between them. Germline-derived CDR1 and CDR2 are SGDLS and YYNGEE. CDR3 length equals 14 residues. This chain's CDR3 is CASSANRGGDTQYF. The CDR3 region has the DNA TGTGCCAGCAGCGCAAACAGGGGAGGGGATACGCAGTATTTT. Complete variable domain (other parts from reference TRBV9 and TRBJ2-3): DSGVTQTPKHLITATGQRVTLRCSPRSGDLSVYWYQQSLDQGLQFLIQYYNGEERAKGNILERFSAQQFPDLHSELNLSSLELGDSALYFCASSANRGGDTQYFGPGTRLTVL.

This sequence joins TRBV28 and TRBJ2-2; D unresolved. This CDR3 region has 12 residues. Trimming removed 7 bases from V and 6 bases from J, with 9 bases in between. Germline V CDR1 and CDR2: MDHEN, SYDVKM. The CDR3 loop reads CASITQSGELFF. The CDR3 DNA follows: TGTGCCAGCATTACACAGTCCGGGGAGCTGTTTTTT.

This clonotype was counted ten times or more. V usage is TRBV11-1 and J usage is TRBJ2-3, with D perhaps matching TRBD1 or TRBD2 (6 bases each). Per the germline V gene, CDR1 is SGHAT and CDR2 is FQDESV (reference sequence). The CDR3 runs to 19 residues. Trimming cost V 1 base and J 6 bases, with 26 bases left between them. In DNA form, the CDR3 reads TGTGCCAGCAGCTTAGTTAGGGGGGCGCTTTCCCCCCTCGGGGATACGCAGTATTTT. It specifies CASSLVRGALSPLGDTQYF.

This clonotype showed up many times. The chain recombines TRBV11-1 with TRBJ2-1; the D gene is possibly TRBD2 (7 bases). The germline CDR1 and CDR2 sequences are SGHAT and FQDESV (reference sequence). This CDR3 spans 13 amino acids. Trimming removed 1 base at V and 15 bases at J, with 16 bases between. CDR3 bases: TGTGCCAGCAGCTTAGTTCGGGGGGCCCCCCTGTTCTTC. This encodes CASSLVRGAPLFF.

Many counts were recorded for this clonotype. The chain combines TRBV7-8 with TRBJ1-1; D uncertain. The ends were cut back, 5 bases at V and 0 bases at J, with 10 bases in the middle. The CDR3 runs 14 residues. Germline values: CDR1 SGHVS, CDR2 FQNEAQ. CDR3 coding DNA: TGTGCCAGCAGCCGCCGGGTCTTGAACACTGAAGCTTTCTTT. Its protein is CASSRRVLNTEAFF.

This clonotype was detected ten times or more. The chain couples TRBV14 to TRBJ2-3; D is uncertain. V was trimmed by 0 bases and J by 6 bases, leaving 7 bases between them. The CDR3 covers 13 residues. Looked up from germline, CDR1 is SGHDN and CDR2 is FVKESK. The CDR3 DNA follows: TGTGCCAGCAGCCAAGAGTTTTGGGATACGCAGTATTTT. Its translation is CASSQEFWDTQYF. Full variable domain (missing parts from reference TRBV14 and TRBJ2-3): EAGVTQFPSHSVIEKGQTVTLRCDPISGHDNLYWYRRVMGKEIKFLLHFVKESKQDESGMPNNRFLAERTGGTYSTLKVQPAELEDSGVYFCASSQEFWDTQYFGPGTRLTVL.

This clonotype has a count of ten or more. The rearrangement uses TRBV4-2 and TRBJ2-3, with 10 bases matching TRBD1. In germline, CDR1 is LGHNA, CDR2 YNFKEQ. V shed 1 base and J 8 bases; nucleotides not matched to a gene: 12. This CDR3 comprises 17 residues. The CDR3 sequence is CASSQGVVDRGVGTQYF. The DNA of the CDR3 is TGTGCCAGCAGCCAAGGGGTGGTGGACAGGGGGGTCGGTACGCAGTATTTT.

In its sample, this clonotype was seen many times. This chain's CDR3 is CASRNAPKEETQYF. CDR3 DNA sequence: TGCGCCAGCAGAAATGCCCCCAAGGAGGAGACCCAGTACTTC. The chain has TRBV5-1 and TRBJ2-5; no reliable D call. Trimming removed 5 bases from V and 5 bases from J, with 16 bases in between. Germline assignment: CDR1 SGHRS and CDR2 YFSETQ. The CDR3 is made up of 14 amino acids.

This clonotype was seen many times. V and J are TRBV28 and TRBJ2-5, with D possibly matching TRBD1 (6 bases). This CDR3 region has 15 residues. Germline V gives CDR1 MDHEN, CDR2 SYDVKM. Trimming left V 7 bases short and J 3 bases short, with 18 bases between. The DNA of the CDR3 is TGTGCCAGCAACTCCCCCGGGACACGAAAAGAGACCCAGTACTTC. Its translation is CASNSPGTRKETQYF.

The genes are TRBV7-9 and TRBJ2-7; TRBD1 agrees at 7 bases. CDR1 SEHNR and CDR2 FQNEAQ come from the germline V gene (reference sequence). Germline trimming cut 5 bases from V and 4 bases from J; bases unmatched to any gene: 11. The CDR3 sequence is 15 residues long. The CDR3 reads CASSTSGTEAYEQYV. Written as DNA, the CDR3 is TGTGCCAGCAGCACCTCCGGGACAGAAGCTTACGAGCAGTACGTC.

In its sample, this clonotype was seen a few times. This chain joins TRBV27 and TRBJ1-1; D might be TRBD1 (6 bases). The CDR3 contains 12 residues. Trimming removed 7 bases at V and 11 bases at J, with 17 bases between. The germline CDR1 and CDR2 sequences are MNHEY and SMNVEV (reference sequence). The CDR3 is CASNDQGRRAFF. As DNA, the CDR3 is TGTGCCAGCAATGATCAGGGGCGACGGGCTTTCTTT.

This clonotype showed up many times. This rearrangement joins TRBV7-2 to TRBJ2-5; 7 bases fit TRBD2. Germline-derived CDR1 and CDR2 are SGHTA and FQGNSA. The V and J ends lost 2 bases and 5 bases, in that order; junction bases with no gene match: 2. The CDR3 is made up of 13 amino acids. The CDR3, as DNA: TGTGCCAGCAGCTTAAAAGCGGGGGAGACCCAGTACTTC. Its translation is CASSLKAGETQYF.

This clonotype was counted ten times or more. V usage is TRBV12-3 or TRBV12-4 and J usage is TRBJ2-3; 10 positions agree with TRBD1. V was clipped by 7 bases and J by 0 bases; unmatched bases: 7. The CDR3 loop spans 16 amino acids. CDR3 loop: CASNPGTGASTDTQYF. The CDR3 DNA sequence: TGTGCCAGCAACCCGGGGACAGGGGCCAGCACAGATACGCAGTATTTT.